Sequencing of this T cell receptor beta chain was carried out in a study of shared clonotypes between healthy human individuals. Repertoires were generated with immunoSEQ multiplex PCR, while TCRdb's copy carries only in-frame clones and drops some. The sample yields about 1.9 million clones, around 93% seen once. CD8 cells classed as naive were CD45RO-negative and positively selected for CCR7, excluding terminally differentiated effector memory CD45RA+ cells. The sequencing sample was made of naive CD8+ T cells from PBMCs. This sequence was found in a young man in good health. Some clones in this sample may be carry-over from other donors' samples.

The CDR3 spells CASSAGLVSYEQYF. Written as DNA, the CDR3 is TGTGCCAGCAGCGCGGGACTAGTCTCCTACGAGCAGTACTTC. The genes are TRBV9 and TRBJ2-7; 8 bases map to TRBD2. This CDR3 has 14 amino acids. The ends lost 3 bases at V and 0 bases at J; junction bases unmatched: 2. CDR1 SGDLS and CDR2 YYNGEE come from the germline V gene.